Below, 14 T cell receptor beta chains from the same sample are listed, as sequenced in a study of blood T cell repertoires in COVID-19. Assay: immunoSEQ multiplex PCR; the TCRdb copy retains only in-frame clones and omits some. Here the sample spans under 350,000 clones, approximately 86% being singletons. The sample was PBMCs or T cells enriched from blood (not recorded which). All receptors derive from a woman aged 18-29 years who had recovered from COVID-19.

This clone was counted a few times. The chain links TRBV7-2 to TRBJ1-2; the D gene is possibly TRBD1 (6 bases). CDR1 and CDR2 from the germline V gene are SGHTA and FQGNSA. V was clipped by 1 base and J by 6 bases, with 15 bases between them. The CDR3 spans 15 residues. The CDR3 here is CASSLVQGKKNGYTF. Written as DNA, the CDR3 is TGTGCCAGCAGCTTAGTACAGGGTAAGAAGAATGGCTACACCTTC.

The count of this clone is one. This chain links TRBV9 with TRBJ1-2; D perhaps matches TRBD1 (6 bases). Trimming removed 4 bases from V and 3 bases from J, with 19 bases in between. This CDR3 contains 16 residues. Germline V gene data show CDR1 as SGDLS and CDR2 as YYNGEE. CDR3 loop: CASSQRGDIGDYGYTF. The DNA of the CDR3 is TGTGCCAGCAGCCAACGAGGGGACATAGGGGACTATGGCTACACCTTC.

This chain joins TRBV3-1 (or the pseudogene TRBV3-2) and TRBJ2-7; TRBD2 agrees at 12 bases. The germline V gene has CDR1 LGHDT and CDR2 YNNKEL (reference sequence). Trimming cost V 0 bases and J 7 bases; bases outside gene matches: 19. The CDR3 has 20 residues. The CDR3 protein is CASSQDSLAGGLRRNLEQYF. The CDR3 nucleotides read TGTGCCAGCAGCCAAGATAGCCTAGCGGGGGGGCTCCGGAGAAATCTGGAGCAGTACTTC.

This clone came up once. At the DNA level, this CDR3 is encoded by other sequences in the same sample as well. V is TRBV4-1 and J is TRBJ1-5, with 8 bases lining up with TRBD1. Germline V gene data show CDR1 as MGHRA and CDR2 as YSYEKL. V was clipped by 1 base and J by 7 bases; unmatched bases: 3. There are 14 residues in the CDR3. The CDR3 DNA is TGCGCCAGCAGCCAAGGGACAGGGAACCAGCCCCAGCATTTT. This sequence encodes CASSQGTGNQPQHF.

The chain links TRBV11-2 to TRBJ2-5; possibly TRBD1 for D (6 bases). The CDR3 covers 15 residues. V lost 2 bases and J lost 2, with 12 bases in between. Germline V gene data show CDR1 as SGHAT and CDR2 as FQNNGV. The CDR3, as DNA: TGTGCCAGCAGCTTATTTTCAGGGGAGCAAGAGACCCAGTACTTC. This encodes CASSLFSGEQETQYF.

The CDR3: CASSLATGTTTEAFF. The CDR3 region has the DNA TGTGCCAGCAGCTTAGCAACAGGGACCACCACTGAAGCTTTCTTT. The rearrangement uses TRBV7-6 and TRBJ1-1; tentative D call: TRBD1 (6 bases). The germline CDR1 and CDR2 sequences are SGHVS and FNYEAQ. V was clipped by 0 bases and J by 4 bases, with 12 bases between them. The CDR3 extends over 15 amino acids.

V usage is TRBV29-1 and J usage is TRBJ2-1, with TRBD2 matching over 8 bases. Trimming removed 6 bases from V and 5 bases from J; junction bases left unmatched: 6. Germline V gene data show CDR1 as SQVTM and CDR2 as ANQGSEA. The CDR3 spans 13 residues. The CDR3 loop is CSVPGLGNNEQFF. For the CDR3, the DNA is TGCAGCGTCCCGGGACTAGGAAACAATGAGCAGTTCTTC.

The V call is TRBV28, the J call TRBJ1-2; 8 bases fit TRBD1. Germline V gives CDR1 MDHEN, CDR2 SYDVKM. The V and J ends lost 5 bases and 9 bases, in that order; junction bases with no gene match: 8. The CDR3 loop spans 13 amino acids. CDR3 DNA sequence: TGTGCCAGCAGTACAAACAGGGGGAGGAGCTACACCTTC. Protein sequence: CASSTNRGRSYTF.

The rearrangement joins TRBV5-1 to TRBJ2-1; possible D gene TRBD2, 6 bases. The CDR3 length is 15 residues. CDR1 and CDR2 (germline): SGHRS, YFSETQ. Between the trimmed V and J ends, which lost 1 base and 6 bases, there was a span of 14 bases. The CDR3 loop reads CASSLNRLGGNEQFF. CDR3 coding DNA: TGCGCCAGCAGCTTGAATCGGCTGGGGGGCAATGAGCAGTTCTTC.

In this sample, this clone turned up once. The chain combines TRBV7-9 with TRBJ2-3; 9 nucleotides match TRBD1. CDR1 is SEHNR and CDR2 is FQNEAQ in the germline V gene (reference sequence). The ends lost 5 bases at V and 0 bases at J; junction bases unmatched: 6. The CDR3 totals 16 residues. The CDR3 sequence: CASSPRTGASTDTQYF. The CDR3 DNA reads TGTGCCAGCAGCCCGAGGACAGGGGCCAGCACAGATACGCAGTATTTT.

This chain joins TRBV7-9 and TRBJ2-7; 11 bases fit TRBD2. The germline V gene has CDR1 SEHNR and CDR2 FQNEAQ (reference sequence). Germline trimming cut 8 bases from V and 3 bases from J; bases unmatched to any gene: 3. CDR3 length equals 13 residues. DNA of the CDR3: TGTGCCAGCGGGACTAGCGGCCTCTACGAGCAGTACTTC. Residues: CASGTSGLYEQYF.

The V and J genes are TRBV3-1 (or the pseudogene TRBV3-2) and TRBJ1-1; 7 bases map to TRBD1. Germline V gives CDR1 LGHDT, CDR2 YNNKEL (reference sequence). The ends lost 4 bases at V and 6 bases at J; junction bases unmatched: 11. This CDR3 comprises 15 residues. CDR3 sequence: CASSPGQRQGAEAFF. In DNA form, the CDR3 reads TGTGCCAGCAGCCCGGGACAGCGACAGGGCGCTGAAGCTTTCTTT.

The chain has TRBV28 and TRBJ2-7, with TRBD1 identical over 9 bases. This CDR3 region has 17 residues. CDR1 MDHEN and CDR2 SYDVKM come from the germline V gene. V lost 3 bases and J lost 7; bases outside the gene matches: 16. CDR3 nucleotides: TGTGCCAGCAGTTTGAGGACAGGGGCGGGGGCGAATTTGGAGCAGTACTTC. Translation: CASSLRTGAGANLEQYF.

The J gene is TRBJ2-1, the V gene TRBV27, with TRBD1 identical over 8 bases. From germline, CDR1 is MNHEY and CDR2 SMNVEV (reference sequence). The CDR3 sequence is 15 residues long. Trimming cost V 7 bases and J 2 bases; bases outside gene matches: 7. The CDR3 DNA reads as TGTGCCAGCACCGTCGGGACAGGTCCCTACAATGAGCAGTTCTTC. It yields the protein CASTVGTGPYNEQFF.